This T cell receptor (beta chain) originates from a study of T cell repertoires in cytomegalovirus infection. This clonotype was counted ten times or more. Its antigen is unidentified. TCRdb re-analysed the reads in MiXCR, keeping a single row per CDR3 protein. The table records under 350,000 distinct CDR3 sequences, 22% of them present only once. Per the germline V gene, CDR1 is MNHEY and CDR2 is SVGEGT. V trimming: 5 bases; J trimming: 5 bases; junction bases outside the gene matches: 7. The CDR3 covers 15 residues. The source was cultured PBMCs, collected from culture after CMV antigen stimulation. This clonotype was obtained from a human donor in good health (CMV status not recorded). Some clones in this sample may be carry-over from other donors' samples. The chain joins TRBV6-2 or TRBV6-3 to TRBJ2-5, with TRBD1 matching 11 bases. CDR3 nucleotides: TGTGCCAGCAGTCTCCGGACAGGGGGCGTGGAGACCCAGTACTTC. This translates into CASSLRTGGVETQYF.